The 11 T cell receptor beta chains listed next were all sequenced from one sample in a study of blood T cell repertoires in COVID-19 (dated by TCRdb to 2020 to 2022). Library preparation employed the immunoSEQ multiplex PCR assay. This immuneACCESS table, as held by TCRdb, lists in-frame sequences with V and J called but not all clones. Of the missing ones, under half trace to an unresolved V gene in checked studies; the others have no known cause. The sample table holds under 200,000 clones, of which more than 80% were seen once. The leading ten clones occupy about an eighth of the sample. Sequencing used PBMCs or T cells enriched from blood (not recorded which). These receptors all stem from a man aged 45-65 years who had recovered from COVID-19.

The chain is built from TRBV5-1 and TRBJ1-2; D is ambiguous. The germline CDR1 and CDR2 sequences are SGHRS and YFSETQ. The CDR3 loop spans 16 amino acids. Deletions cut 4 bases from V and 6 bases from J, with 22 bases between. In nucleotides, the CDR3 is TGCGCCAGCAGCCTCGCGGCACAAGCAACGAGAAATGGCTACACCTTC. Translated, it gives CASSLAAQATRNGYTF.

The rearrangement joins TRBV7-9 to TRBJ1-2; 7 bases match TRBD1. V was pared by 5 bases and J by 6 bases, with 12 bases of the junction left unmatched. CDR1 is SEHNR and CDR2 is FQNEAQ in the germline V gene (reference sequence). This CDR3 has 15 residues. CDR3: CASSGRQGSRNGYTF. The CDR3 DNA follows: TGTGCCAGCAGCGGCCGACAGGGATCAAGAAATGGCTACACCTTC.

V is TRBV28 and J is TRBJ1-5, with D perhaps TRBD1 (5 bases). Germline assignment: CDR1 MDHEN and CDR2 SYDVKM. Trimming pared 6 bases from V and 7 bases from J, leaving 22 bases between. The CDR3 sequence is 16 residues long. This CDR3 reads CASSQVVAGRHQPQHF. CDR3 DNA sequence: TGTGCCAGCAGCCAAGTGGTCGCAGGGCGGCACCAGCCCCAGCATTTT.

The chain is built from TRBV19 and TRBJ1-6; 9 nucleotides agree with TRBD1. The CDR3 loop spans 14 amino acids. The J segment lost 10 bases and the V segment lost 5 bases, leaving 6 bases of the junction unmatched. CDR1 is LNHDA and CDR2 is SQIVND in the germline V gene (reference sequence). The CDR3 loop is CASSSGTGRSPLHF. CDR3 nucleotide sequence: TGTGCCAGTAGTTCCGGGACAGGGCGATCACCCCTCCACTTT. Drawing the rest from reference TRBV19 and TRBJ1-6, the complete variable domain is DGGITQSPKYLFRKEGQNVTLSCEQNLNHDAMYWYRQDPGQGLRLIYYSQIVNDFQKGDIAEGYSVSREKKESFPLTVTSAQKNPTAFYLCASSSGTGRSPLHFGNGTRLTVT.

This clone appeared once. This chain joins TRBV6-6 and TRBJ1-2, with TRBD1 matching 12 bases. This CDR3 region has 14 residues. Trimming removed 7 bases from V and 5 bases from J; junction bases left unmatched: 5. Per the germline V gene, CDR1 is MNHNY and CDR2 is SVGAGI (reference sequence). The DNA of the CDR3 is TGTGCCAGCATTACGGGACAGGGGGCGTATGGCTACACCTTC. It encodes CASITGQGAYGYTF.

V gene TRBV29-1 combines with J gene TRBJ1-1, with TRBD1 matching over 8 bases. The germline V gene has CDR1 SQVTM and CDR2 ANQGSEA. V was clipped by 6 bases and J by 3 bases; unmatched bases: 6. The CDR3 is 13 residues long. CDR3: CSVPGQGYTEAFF. DNA for the CDR3: TGCAGCGTCCCCGGACAGGGCTACACTGAAGCTTTCTTT.

V and J are TRBV4-1 and TRBJ2-5; 8 bases are a match to TRBD2. There are 16 residues in the CDR3. CDR1 and CDR2 (germline): MGHRA, YSYEKL. V trimming: 3 bases; J trimming: 1 base; junction bases outside the gene matches: 7. The CDR3 protein is CASSQRSGTSQETQYF. The CDR3 nucleotides read TGCGCCAGCAGCCAGCGCTCCGGGACTAGCCAAGAGACCCAGTACTTC.

V is TRBV29-1 and J is TRBJ2-3, with a weak D call TRBD2 (7 bases). V was pared by 4 bases and J by 4 bases, with 18 bases between. This CDR3 comprises 15 residues. Germline V gene lookup returns CDR1 SQVTM and CDR2 ANQGSEA. DNA of the CDR3: TGCAGCGTTGCCGGAGGGGGGGAGAGGGCAGATACGCAGTATTTT. Its protein is CSVAGGGERADTQYF.

In its sample, this clone was seen a few times. Written as DNA, the CDR3 is TGTGCCAGCAGTACCGGGACAGTACTCAACTATGGCTACACCTTC. Protein product: CASSTGTVLNYGYTF. The chain couples TRBV6-5 to TRBJ1-2; 7 bases agree with TRBD1. The CDR3 runs 15 residues. Trimming took 5 bases from V and 2 from J; bases not matched to a gene: 8. Germline CDR1 MNHEY, CDR2 SVGAGI.

This sequence joins TRBV19 and TRBJ1-2; TRBD1 matches 8 bases. Germline loops: CDR1 LNHDA, CDR2 SQIVND (reference sequence). CDR3 size: 15 residues. After removal of 6 bases from V and 3 bases from J, the junction contained 9 bases not matched to a gene. CDR3 residues: CASRDPTGADYGYTF. As DNA, the CDR3 is TGTGCCAGTAGAGACCCGACAGGGGCCGACTATGGCTACACCTTC.

The chain joins TRBV30 to TRBJ2-7, with TRBD1 as a possible D gene (5 bases). The length of the CDR3 is 13 residues. The germline gives CDR1 GTSNPN, CDR2 SVGIG (reference sequence). The CDR3 protein is CAHVRVSSYEQYF. The CDR3 DNA is TGTGCACATGTCAGGGTCTCCTCCTACGAGCAGTACTTC.